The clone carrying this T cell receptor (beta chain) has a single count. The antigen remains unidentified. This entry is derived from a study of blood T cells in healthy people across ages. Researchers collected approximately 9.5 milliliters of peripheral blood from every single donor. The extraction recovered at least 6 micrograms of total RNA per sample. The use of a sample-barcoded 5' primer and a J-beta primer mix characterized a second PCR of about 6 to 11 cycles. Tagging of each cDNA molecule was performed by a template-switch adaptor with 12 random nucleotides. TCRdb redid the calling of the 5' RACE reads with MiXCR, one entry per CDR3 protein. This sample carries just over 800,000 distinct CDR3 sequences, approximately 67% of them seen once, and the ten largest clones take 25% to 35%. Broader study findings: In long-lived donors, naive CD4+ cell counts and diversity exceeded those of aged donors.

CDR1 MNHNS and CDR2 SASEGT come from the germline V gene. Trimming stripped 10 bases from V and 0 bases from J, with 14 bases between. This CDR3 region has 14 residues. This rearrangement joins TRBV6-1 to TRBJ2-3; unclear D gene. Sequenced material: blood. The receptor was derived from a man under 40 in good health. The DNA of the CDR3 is TGTGCCACCGTTAGGAGAGCTAGCACAGATACGCAGTATTTT. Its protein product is CATVRRASTDTQYF.